This TCR beta chain derives from a study of PD-1 blockade in classical Hodgkin lymphoma. Study details: Once every 2 weeks, patients received intravenous nivolumab at 3 mg/kg.

Germline assignment: CDR1 SGHNT and CDR2 YYREEE (reference sequence). Trimming pared 0 bases from V and 5 bases from J, leaving 12 bases between. The CDR3 is 14 amino acids. Specified time point: cycle 4 day 1 (C4D1), after five to seven weeks of nivolumab. No patient escaped relapse after autologous stem cell transplantation, and brentuximab vedotin exposure varied. Thawed PBMCs underwent magnetic negative selection to obtain purified CD8+ T cells. Assay: immunoSEQ multiplex PCR; the TCRdb copy retains only in-frame clones and omits some. This table has around 19,000 clones, 84% appearing once. Study-level points and caveats: Baseline TCR diversity was reportedly lower in newly diagnosed patients than in healthy donors. It was reported as lower still in relapsed/refractory patients.

As regards this clone: The antigen is unknown.

V usage is TRBV5-4 and J usage is TRBJ2-7; D is possibly TRBD1 or TRBD2 (6 bases each). The receptor was derived from a human donor with classical Hodgkin lymphoma. This material consisted of CD8+ T cells from blood, taken before the fourth cycle of nivolumab. DNA of the CDR3: TGTGCCAGCAGCTTGGGGGGGGCAGGGGACGAGCAGTACTTC. Translation: CASSLGGAGDEQYF.